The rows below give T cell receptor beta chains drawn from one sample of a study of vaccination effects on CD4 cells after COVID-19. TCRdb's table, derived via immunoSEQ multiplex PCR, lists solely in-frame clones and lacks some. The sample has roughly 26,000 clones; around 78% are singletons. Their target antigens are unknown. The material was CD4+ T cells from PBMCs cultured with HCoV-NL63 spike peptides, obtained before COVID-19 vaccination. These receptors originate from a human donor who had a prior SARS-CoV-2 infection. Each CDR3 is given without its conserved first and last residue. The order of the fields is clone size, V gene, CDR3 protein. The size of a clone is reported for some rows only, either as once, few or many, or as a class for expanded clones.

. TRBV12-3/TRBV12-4 ASSPVRETQY
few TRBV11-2 ASKITRGTDTQY
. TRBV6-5 ANGTGTNEQF
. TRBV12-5 ASATAGALETQY
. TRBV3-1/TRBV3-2 ASSQEGVFYT
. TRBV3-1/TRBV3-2 ASSQTVAKNIQY
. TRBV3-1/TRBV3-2 ASSQDSGGASDEQF
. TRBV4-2 ASSQLPQNEQF
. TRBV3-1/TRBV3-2 ASSQGPGAVYNEQF
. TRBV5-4 ASSPAGTNTGELF
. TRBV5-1 ASSPVVGLAFRDTQY
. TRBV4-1 ASSQVLGTSPHEQY
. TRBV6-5 ASRPGSTMGTEAF
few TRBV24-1 ATSDGFHLDGTDTQY
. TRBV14 ASSQGGFRGPYEQY
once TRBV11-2 ASSHPGQGHEKLF
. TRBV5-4 ASSLVGRPSTEAF
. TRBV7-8 ASSLQGSTEAF
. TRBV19 ASSDQDRLGTENTGELF
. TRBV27 ASSDDKYNEQF
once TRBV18 ASSPDRQSGANVLT
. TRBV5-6 ASSPTGRRGSYEQY
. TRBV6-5 ASSLERSSDTQY
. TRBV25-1 ASSGGGLSGAQY
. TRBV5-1 ASSFAGDAYEQY
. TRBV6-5 ASRGSRVDYGYT
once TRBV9 ASSVAGGPRNTQY
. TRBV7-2 ASSRTGVEQY
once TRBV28 ASTPGTGVSYEQY
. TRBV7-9 ASRWGTGKDEQF
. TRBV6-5 ASSRTVTMNSPLH
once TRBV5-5 ASSLWTSGRDMYEQY
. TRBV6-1 ASSDPRQSGIYGYT
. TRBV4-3 ASRRGTGEYEQF
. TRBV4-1 ASSQVSLLVGAHEQY
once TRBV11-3 ASSLGQGENGELF